The rows below give T cell receptor beta chains drawn from one sample of a study of healthy donors' naive CD4 and CD8 T cells. TCRdb independently ran MiXCR on the reads; one entry per CDR3 protein. The sample contains approximately 180,000 distinct CDR3 sequences, over 60% of which appear only once. The material sequenced was naive CD4+ and CD8+ T cells sorted from blood, pooled from several donors. These receptors all come from a pool of human donors in good health; the sample pools cells from several healthy donors. CDR3s include the opening cysteine and the closing phenylalanine or tryptophan. A D gene is named only where the DNA matches it firmly. Part of the rows lack a size; the others show once, few, many or a class for expanded clones.

clone size,D gene,J gene,V gene,CDR3 protein,CDR3 DNA
many,NA,TRBJ2-5,TRBV29-1,CSGSGRQETQYF,TGCAGCGGCAGCGGGCGACAAGAGACCCAGTACTTC
NA,TRBD2,TRBJ2-7,TRBV18,CASSPGLAGVFHEQYF,TGTGCCAGCTCACCGGGACTAGCGGGAGTTTTTCACGAGCAGTACTTC
NA,NA,TRBJ2-1,TRBV5-1,CASSFEGRRDNEQFF,TGCGCCAGCAGCTTCGAAGGACGGAGGGACAATGAGCAGTTCTTC
NA,TRBD2,TRBJ2-3,TRBV6-5,CASSYVVGGDTDTQYF,TGTGCCAGCAGTTACGTTGTGGGAGGGGACACAGATACGCAGTATTTT
NA,NA,TRBJ2-3,TRBV29-1,CSVVKGTDTQYF,TGCAGCGTCGTAAAGGGAACAGATACGCAGTATTTT
NA,TRBD1,TRBJ2-3,TRBV27,CASSLSRGRGSDTQYF,TGTGCCAGCAGTTTAAGTCGAGGCAGGGGGTCGGATACGCAGTATTTT
NA,NA,TRBJ2-1,TRBV6-5,CASTPPGTYNEQFF,TGTGCCAGCACCCCACCGGGTACTTACAATGAGCAGTTCTTC
NA,TRBD1,TRBJ2-7,TRBV27,CAGIRPPGQNYEQYF,TGTGCCGGCATCCGGCCCCCGGGACAGAACTACGAGCAGTACTTC
NA,NA,TRBJ1-5,TRBV6-5,CASSYSGAGIPGNQPQHF,TGTGCCAGCAGTTACTCGGGAGCAGGGATACCCGGAAATCAGCCCCAGCATTTT
NA,NA,TRBJ1-2,TRBV2,CASSGPQSYGYTF,TGTGCCAGCAGTGGGCCCCAGTCCTATGGCTACACCTTC
NA,TRBD2,TRBJ2-1,TRBV29-1,CSASVTSVKYNGQFF,TGCAGCGCATCGGTGACTAGCGTTAAATACAATGGGCAGTTCTTC
NA,NA,TRBJ1-6,TRBV7-8,CASSFRGQDNSPLHF,TGTGCCAGCAGCTTTCGTGGGCAAGATAATTCACCCCTCCACTTT
NA,TRBD1,TRBJ2-6,TRBV29-1,CSVDGDRGDGANVLTF,TGCAGCGTTGACGGGGACAGGGGAGACGGGGCCAACGTCCTGACTTTC
NA,NA,TRBJ1-1,TRBV29-1,CSVAGVAGVNTEAFF,TGCAGCGTGGCAGGGGTCGCCGGGGTGAACACTGAAGCTTTCTTT
once,NA,TRBJ1-5,TRBV29-1,CSVETGRNQPQHF,TGCAGCGTTGAAACGGGGCGCAATCAGCCCCAGCATTTT
NA,TRBD2,TRBJ2-7,TRBV5-4,CASSFSGVSYEQYF,TGTGCCAGCAGCTTTAGCGGGGTATCCTACGAGCAGTACTTC
NA,NA,TRBJ1-2,TRBV11-3,CASSLAGEDYGYTF,TGTGCCAGCAGCTTAGCAGGGGAGGACTATGGCTACACCTTC
NA,TRBD2,TRBJ2-7,TRBV29-1,CSVMGLGDREQYF,TGCAGCGTCATGGGACTAGGGGATCGAGAGCAGTACTTC
NA,TRBD2,TRBJ2-7,TRBV5-4,CASSLTSGSRYEQYF,TGTGCCAGCAGCCTGACTAGCGGGAGTAGATACGAGCAGTACTTC
NA,NA,TRBJ2-1,TRBV5-1,CASSFGTPQNNEQFF,TGCGCCAGCAGCTTCGGGACTCCACAAAACAATGAGCAGTTCTTC
NA,NA,TRBJ1-2,TRBV19,CASSPDGNYGYTF,TGTGCCAGTAGCCCGGACGGGAACTATGGCTACACCTTC
NA,NA,TRBJ2-7,TRBV30,CAWIPLDSYEQYF,TGTGCCTGGATCCCACTAGATTCCTACGAGCAGTACTTC
few,TRBD1,TRBJ2-7,TRBV2,CASREGQGYEQYF,TGTGCCAGCAGAGAGGGACAGGGGTACGAGCAGTACTTC
NA,TRBD2,TRBJ2-5,TRBV4-3,CASSQEAGVGGAIQETQYF,TGCGCCAGCAGCCAAGAGGCGGGGGTAGGAGGGGCCATTCAAGAGACCCAGTACTTC
once,NA,TRBJ1-6,TRBV7-2,CASSSDTVLHF,TGTGCCAGCAGCTCCGACACGGTCCTCCACTTT
NA,TRBD1,TRBJ2-4,TRBV5-6,CASSSRQGAKNIQYF,TGTGCCAGCAGCTCAAGACAGGGAGCCAAAAACATTCAGTACTTC
few,NA,TRBJ1-5,TRBV27,CASSLSGDSNQPQHF,TGTGCCAGCAGTTTAAGCGGGGATAGCAATCAGCCCCAGCATTTT
once,NA,TRBJ2-7,TRBV6-5,CASSYGSGPAYEQYF,TGTGCCAGCAGTTACGGGAGCGGACCTGCCTACGAGCAGTACTTC
NA,NA,TRBJ2-1,TRBV13,CASQGSPYNEQFF,TGTGCCAGCCAGGGGTCCCCCTACAATGAGCAGTTCTTC
once,TRBD1,TRBJ2-7,TRBV6-5,CASSLSWTGSYEQYF,TGTGCCAGCAGCCTGTCTTGGACAGGTTCCTACGAGCAGTACTTC
few,TRBD1,TRBJ1-2,TRBV6-5,CASSYLQGEEGGYTF,TGTGCCAGCAGTTACTTACAGGGGGAAGAGGGTGGCTACACCTTC
NA,NA,TRBJ1-5,TRBV19,CASSIDQGITNQPQHF,TGTGCCAGTAGTATAGATCAGGGAATCACCAATCAGCCCCAGCATTTT
once,TRBD2,TRBJ2-3,TRBV19,CASSIPTSADHTDTQYF,TGTGCCAGTAGTATTCCTACTAGCGCTGATCACACAGATACGCAGTATTTT
NA,NA,TRBJ2-1,TRBV19,CASSYATSYNEQFF,TGTGCCAGTAGCTACGCTACCTCCTACAATGAGCAGTTCTTC
few,NA,TRBJ1-2,TRBV6-1,CASSEALGRLGYTF,TGTGCCAGCAGTGAAGCGTTGGGCCGCCTCGGCTACACCTTC
NA,TRBD1,TRBJ1-2,TRBV19,CASSARDRGWDYGYTF,TGTGCCAGTAGTGCCCGGGACAGAGGTTGGGACTATGGCTACACCTTC
NA,TRBD1,TRBJ2-7,TRBV6-1,CASSDRDSSYEQYF,TGTGCCAGCAGTGATCGGGACAGCTCCTACGAGCAGTACTTC
NA,TRBD2,TRBJ2-1,TRBV19,CASSILAAYNEQFF,TGTGCCAGTAGTATCCTAGCGGCTTACAATGAGCAGTTCTTC
few,NA,TRBJ1-5,TRBV15,CATSRESWGNQPQHF,TGTGCCACCAGCAGAGAGAGCTGGGGCAATCAGCCCCAGCATTTT
NA,TRBD1,TRBJ2-4,TRBV6-5,CATRQGLGIQYF,TGTGCCACCCGACAGGGGCTAGGCATTCAGTACTTC
NA,NA,TRBJ2-1,TRBV7-9,CASSLHAAREQFF,TGTGCCAGCAGCCTCCACGCGGCTAGGGAGCAGTTCTTC
NA,NA,TRBJ2-5,TRBV27,CASGARGEETQYF,TGTGCCAGCGGGGCTAGGGGCGAAGAGACCCAGTACTTC
NA,TRBD2,TRBJ2-1,TRBV10-3,CAISSTGGSYNEQFF,TGTGCCATCAGTTCAACGGGAGGCTCCTACAATGAGCAGTTCTTC